This T cell receptor beta chain was obtained from a study of radiotherapy plus CTLA-4 blockade in lung cancer. General study results and limits: Following radiotherapy plus ipilimumab, tumor-derived TCR clones expanded in the blood. Response was reportedly best predicted by early blood T cell clone dynamics, with interferon-beta.

There are 17 residues in the CDR3. With V trimmed by 0 bases and J by 6 bases, 7 bases remained unmatched. The germline gives CDR1 SGHVS, CDR2 FQNEAQ. A word on this clone: Its target is not known.

The repertoire was sequenced with immunoSEQ multiplex PCR; TCRdb's copy has only in-frame clones and lacks some. The sample shows tens of thousands of clones, roughly four fifths of them seen only once. The sequence was obtained from a human donor with non-small cell lung cancer that progressed on radiotherapy plus ipilimumab. The source material was peripheral blood, sampled from a patient treated with radiotherapy plus ipilimumab. This chain joins TRBV7-8 and TRBJ1-5; TRBD1 agrees at 11 bases. The chain's CDR3 is CASSLAAGQGGSQPQHF. The CDR3 coding sequence is TGTGCCAGCAGCTTAGCTGCGGGACAGGGGGGGAGTCAGCCCCAGCATTTT.